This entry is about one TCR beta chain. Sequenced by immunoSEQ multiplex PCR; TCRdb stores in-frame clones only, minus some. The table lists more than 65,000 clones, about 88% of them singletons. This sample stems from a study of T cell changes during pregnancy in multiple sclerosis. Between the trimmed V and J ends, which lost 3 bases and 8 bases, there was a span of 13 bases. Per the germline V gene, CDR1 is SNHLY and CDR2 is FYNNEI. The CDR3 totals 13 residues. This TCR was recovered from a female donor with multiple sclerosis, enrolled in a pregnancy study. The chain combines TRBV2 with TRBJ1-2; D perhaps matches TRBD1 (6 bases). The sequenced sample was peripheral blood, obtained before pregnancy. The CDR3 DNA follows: TGTGCCAGCAGTGAGAACAGGGAACACGGCTACACCTTC. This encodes CASSENREHGYTF.